The 9 T cell receptor beta chains given below trace back to one sample, sequenced in a study of human T cells and chemical hapten exposure. Described time point: healthy volunteer bleed at 6 weeks. Total RNA came from unfractionated whole blood. From the RACE reads, TCRdb called clonotypes with MiXCR, one entry per CDR3 protein. The sample yields about 37,000 distinct CDR3 sequences, approximately 5.5% seen once. The sequencing input was whole blood. The receptor source for this set is a human donor in good health. Some clones in this sample may be carry-over from other donors' samples.

This clonotype was detected many times. CDR3 region: CASSPGAGDIAQHF. The CDR3 nucleotides are TGTGCCAGCAGCCCTGGGGCAGGGGACATAGCCCAGCATTTT. This chain connects TRBV9 to TRBJ1-5; a possible D gene is TRBD1 (6 bases). Trimming pared 4 bases from V and 11 bases from J, leaving 19 bases between. This CDR3 spans 14 amino acids. The germline CDR1 and CDR2 sequences are SGDLS and YYNGEE.

This clonotype was seen at least ten times. The rearrangement links TRBV28 to TRBJ1-1, with D perhaps matching TRBD1 (5 bases). From germline, CDR1 is MDHEN and CDR2 SYDVKM. The CDR3 is 15 residues long. Trimming stripped 3 bases from V and 8 bases from J, with 19 bases between. The CDR3 loop reads CASSFFAGNNQEAFF. CDR3 coding DNA: TGTGCCAGCAGTTTCTTTGCAGGGAATAATCAGGAAGCTTTCTTT.

This clonotype has ten or more counts. The CDR3 DNA sequence: TGTGCCAGCATGGTTCTAGGGGGCGGTATTCGGTACTTC. Translated, it gives CASMVLGGGIRYF. The chain carries TRBV7-9 and TRBJ2-7; TRBD1 aligns across 7 bases. The CDR3 spans 13 residues. J gave up 12 bases and V 7 bases, and 15 bases lay outside the gene matches. Germline V CDR1 and CDR2: SEHNR, FQNEAQ (reference sequence).

This clonotype has a count of ten or more. This rearrangement joins TRBV29-1 to TRBJ2-3; 8 nucleotides line up with TRBD2. J was trimmed by 4 bases and V by 4 bases; bases with no gene match: 1. CDR1 and CDR2 (germline): SQVTM, ANQGSEA. The CDR3 is 12 amino acids. CDR3 region: CSVGSGADTQYF. In DNA form, the CDR3 reads TGCAGCGTTGGTAGCGGGGCAGATACGCAGTATTTT.

This clonotype was recorded many times. This rearrangement joins TRBV28 to TRBJ2-7; D unresolved. V lost 5 bases and J 6 bases, leaving 8 bases between the germline ends. Germline V gene sequence: CDR1 MDHEN, CDR2 SYDVKM. The CDR3 contains 11 residues. The CDR3 nucleotides are TGTGCCAGCAGTCGGACCTTCGAGCAGTACTTC. As protein: CASSRTFEQYF.

This clonotype has at least ten counts. The chain employs TRBV11-2 and TRBJ1-1; D is uncertain. Germline values: CDR1 SGHAT, CDR2 FQNNGV. The V and J ends lost 6 bases and 6 bases respectively, with 14 bases between them. The CDR3 is made up of 13 amino acids. In DNA form, the CDR3 reads TGTGCCAGCAGTCAAGACCAGTGGGCTGAAGCTTTCTTT. Its translation is CASSQDQWAEAFF.

The chain couples TRBV24-1 to TRBJ2-5; 9 nucleotides agree with TRBD2. V shed 6 bases and J 7 bases; nucleotides not matched to a gene: 8. The CDR3 length is 14 residues. CDR1 KGHDR and CDR2 SFDVKD come from the germline V gene. The CDR3 protein is CATSPSGVSGTQYF. The CDR3 coding sequence is TGTGCCACCAGTCCTAGCGGGGTCTCGGGGACCCAGTACTTC.

The table lists this clonotype with many counts. The rearrangement joins TRBV10-3 to TRBJ2-2; 7 nucleotides align to TRBD1. The CDR3 is made up of 19 amino acids. Losses at the gene ends were 0 bases for V and 0 bases for J; bases not matched to a gene: 10. CDR1 and CDR2 from the germline V gene are ENHRY and SYGVKD. CDR3 sequence (DNA): TGTGCCATCAGTGAGTCAAGGGACAGCCATCTCCCGAACACCGGGGAGCTGTTTTTT. Translating it yields CAISESRDSHLPNTGELFF.

This clonotype was seen repeatedly, ten times or more. The chain employs TRBV6-5 and TRBJ1-1; D is possibly TRBD1 (6 bases). The CDR3 length is 12 residues. Trimming took 6 bases from V and 4 from J, leaving 9 bases between them. Per germline, CDR1 MNHEY and CDR2 SVGAGI. The CDR3 sequence is CASSMTGTEAFF. In nucleotides, the CDR3 is TGTGCCAGCAGCATGACAGGCACTGAAGCTTTCTTT.